The 4 T cell receptor beta chains listed next were all sequenced from one sample in a study of cytomegalovirus exposure and HLA in healthy donors. With 60 Vbeta and 13 Jbeta primers, the PCR was carried out. The method was immunoSEQ multiplex PCR; TCRdb's version includes in-frame clones alone and lacks a portion of them. Among fewer than 150,000 clones listed, approximately 76% were seen once. The sample comprised PBMCs. The source of these receptors is a man in his fifties or sixties in good health and CMV-seropositive.

The chain uses TRBV12-5 and TRBJ1-4; no firm D call. This CDR3 has 17 residues. V gave up 0 bases and J gave up 2 bases, with 13 bases separating them. Per the germline V gene, CDR1 is LGHNT and CDR2 is FRNRAP. CDR3 nucleotides: TGTGCTAGTGGTTTGGTACTTGGAGGCGCGACTAATGAAAAACTGTTTTTT. Residues: CASGLVLGGATNEKLFF.

The chain couples TRBV29-1 to TRBJ2-7, with D perhaps TRBD2 (6 bases). The germline V gene encodes CDR1 SQVTM and CDR2 ANQGSEA. This CDR3 contains 13 residues. Trimming pared 6 bases from V and 6 bases from J, leaving 18 bases between. CDR3 sequence: CSVLLRGRGEQYF. The CDR3 DNA sequence: TGCAGCGTCCTATTGCGGGGTAGGGGCGAGCAGTACTTC.

The chain is built from TRBV6-1 and TRBJ2-3; 15 bases are shared with TRBD2. The junction had 3 bases not matched to a gene; V was cut back by 6 bases and J by 5 bases. The germline CDR1 and CDR2 sequences are MNHNS and SASEGT. The CDR3 extends over 15 amino acids. CDR3 in DNA: TGTGCCAGCAGCGGACTAGCGGGGGGGAAAGATACGCAGTATTTT. Its translation: CASSGLAGGKDTQYF.

V usage is TRBV5-1 and J usage is TRBJ1-4, with a possible D match to TRBD1 (6 bases). CDR3 length: 15 amino acids. Germline assignment: CDR1 SGHRS and CDR2 YFSETQ. Trimming removed 5 bases from V and 3 bases from J, with 14 bases in between. The CDR3 reads CASRITGLPNEKLFF. The CDR3 coding sequence is TGCGCCAGCAGAATTACAGGGTTACCTAATGAAAAACTGTTTTTT.